Reported below is one T cell receptor beta chain. The CDR3 extends over 16 amino acids. V was shortened by 0 bases and J by 1 base, with 13 bases between the two germline ends. Looked up from germline, CDR1 is SGHRS and CDR2 is YFSETQ. This entry comes from a study of blood T cell repertoires in COVID-19. Study as a whole: Whether acute or convalescent, the COVID-19 samples came from the United States, Italy and Spain.

Source study methods: How many nucleated cells were present was estimated from reference gene primer amplification. Libraries were prepared by immunoSEQ multiplex PCR; TCRdb keeps only in-frame clonotypes and omits some of them. The V and J calls and clone size are taken from that table; D and trimming were inferred from the DNA. The sample holds about 72,000 clones; 85% are singletons and the top ten take roughly 40%. J is TRBJ1-1 and V is TRBV5-1; D call uncertain. The clonotype comes from an elderly woman with active or convalescent COVID-19. Sequences were obtained from peripheral blood. CDR3 residues: CASSLVLGEGNTEAFF. CDR3 nucleotide sequence: TGCGCCAGCAGCTTGGTTCTCGGAGAGGGGAACACTGAAGCTTTCTTT.